The rows below give T cell receptor beta chains drawn from one sample of a study of blood T cell repertoires in COVID-19. The protocol was immunoSEQ multiplex PCR, while the TCRdb copy is restricted to in-frame clones and leaves out a portion. Of 200,000 to 300,000 clones in the sample, under 85% are singletons; the top ten hold more than 5.5%. The sequencing sample was made of peripheral blood. These receptors all stem from a human donor in a cohort sampled during active COVID-19. Each CDR3 is given with its conserved first and last residue. Fields, in order: J gene, D gene, V gene, clone size, CDR3 protein, CDR3 DNA. D genes are given only for firm matches. Only some rows state a clone size, as once, few, many or a class for expanded clones.

j_gene: TRBJ2-1; d_gene: TRBD2; v_gene: TRBV7-2; abundance: -; CDR3aa: CASSSGTSGYNEQFF; CDR3nt: TGTGCCAGCAGCTCAGGGACTAGCGGTTACAATGAGCAGTTCTTC
j_gene: TRBJ1-1; d_gene: TRBD1; v_gene: TRBV5-1; abundance: -; CDR3aa: CASRGTGVNTEAFF; CDR3nt: TGCGCCAGCAGGGGGACAGGGGTGAACACTGAAGCTTTCTTT
j_gene: TRBJ2-7; d_gene: TRBD1; v_gene: TRBV6-2/TRBV6-3; abundance: -; CDR3aa: CASSYSGTGPYEQYF; CDR3nt: TGTGCCAGCAGTTACTCCGGGACAGGTCCTTACGAGCAGTACTTC
j_gene: TRBJ2-1; d_gene: -; v_gene: TRBV27; abundance: -; CDR3aa: CASSLVVGGPYNEQFF; CDR3nt: TGTGCCAGCAGTTTAGTGGTGGGAGGTCCCTACAATGAGCAGTTCTTC
j_gene: TRBJ2-5; d_gene: TRBD1; v_gene: TRBV30; abundance: -; CDR3aa: CAWSRATGGEETQYF; CDR3nt: TGTGCCTGGAGCCGAGCGACAGGGGGTGAGGAGACCCAGTACTTC
j_gene: TRBJ1-2; d_gene: -; v_gene: TRBV27; abundance: few; CDR3aa: CASSLNGLGSYGYTF; CDR3nt: TGTGCCAGCAGTTTAAACGGGTTAGGTTCCTATGGCTACACCTTC
j_gene: TRBJ1-2; d_gene: TRBD1; v_gene: TRBV7-2; abundance: -; CDR3aa: CASSPGTGRNYGYTF; CDR3nt: TGTGCCAGCAGCCCCGGGACAGGTCGTAACTATGGCTACACCTTC
j_gene: TRBJ2-4; d_gene: TRBD1; v_gene: TRBV11-3; abundance: -; CDR3aa: CASSLERTGGLDIQYF; CDR3nt: TGTGCCAGCAGCTTAGAAAGGACAGGGGGCCTGGACATTCAGTACTTC
j_gene: TRBJ1-2; d_gene: -; v_gene: TRBV3-1/TRBV3-2; abundance: many; CDR3aa: CASSQGGGLGYTF; CDR3nt: TGTGCCAGCAGCCAAGGGGGAGGTTTGGGCTACACCTTC
j_gene: TRBJ1-2; d_gene: -; v_gene: TRBV7-2; abundance: -; CDR3aa: CASSSTEIYGYTF; CDR3nt: TGTGCCAGCAGCTCGACAGAGATCTATGGCTACACCTTC
j_gene: TRBJ1-1; d_gene: -; v_gene: TRBV25-1; abundance: -; CDR3aa: CASTRGSAWNTEAFF; CDR3nt: TGTGCCAGCACCCGAGGGTCGGCGTGGAACACTGAAGCTTTCTTT
j_gene: TRBJ1-3; d_gene: -; v_gene: TRBV30; abundance: few; CDR3aa: CAWKRPGNTIYF; CDR3nt: TGTGCCTGGAAGAGGCCCGGAAACACCATATATTTT
j_gene: TRBJ2-7; d_gene: TRBD1; v_gene: TRBV18; abundance: few; CDR3aa: CASSPPTGQGYEQYF; CDR3nt: TGTGCCAGCTCACCACCGACGGGACAGGGCTACGAGCAGTACTTC
j_gene: TRBJ1-1; d_gene: -; v_gene: TRBV12-1; abundance: -; CDR3aa: CASTSGQEAFF; CDR3nt: TGTGCCAGCACCTCCGGACAGGAAGCTTTCTTT
j_gene: TRBJ1-5; d_gene: TRBD1; v_gene: TRBV30; abundance: -; CDR3aa: CAWNPGTGGYQPQHF; CDR3nt: TGTGCCTGGAATCCCGGGACAGGGGGCTATCAGCCCCAGCATTTT
j_gene: TRBJ2-4; d_gene: TRBD1; v_gene: TRBV5-1; abundance: -; CDR3aa: CASSRTLTRDRENIQYF; CDR3nt: TGCGCCAGCAGCAGAACCCTTACCCGGGACAGGGAAAACATTCAGTACTTC
j_gene: TRBJ1-2; d_gene: -; v_gene: TRBV19; abundance: -; CDR3aa: CASSTGGQIRNYGYTF; CDR3nt: TGTGCCAGTAGTACCGGAGGACAGATAAGGAACTATGGCTACACCTTC
j_gene: TRBJ2-2; d_gene: TRBD2; v_gene: TRBV9; abundance: few; CDR3aa: CASSASGAAGELFF; CDR3nt: TGTGCCAGCAGCGCCAGCGGGGCGGCCGGGGAGCTGTTTTTT
j_gene: TRBJ2-7; d_gene: -; v_gene: TRBV9; abundance: -; CDR3aa: CASSEPGLGEKKYF; CDR3nt: TGTGCCAGCAGCGAACCGGGACTTGGGGAAAAAAAGTACTTC
j_gene: TRBJ2-3; d_gene: -; v_gene: TRBV12-5; abundance: -; CDR3aa: CASGPTLTGSDTQYF; CDR3nt: TGTGCTAGTGGACCCACCTTAACAGGGTCTGATACGCAGTATTTT
j_gene: TRBJ1-2; d_gene: -; v_gene: TRBV3-1/TRBV3-2; abundance: few; CDR3aa: CASSRGGPQGYTF; CDR3nt: TGTGCCAGCAGCCGAGGTGGCCCCCAAGGCTACACCTTC
j_gene: TRBJ2-5; d_gene: -; v_gene: TRBV29-1; abundance: -; CDR3aa: CSVGPQLDQETQYF; CDR3nt: TGCAGCGTTGGCCCCCAACTAGATCAAGAGACCCAGTACTTC
j_gene: TRBJ2-5; d_gene: -; v_gene: TRBV6-5; abundance: few; CDR3aa: CASSYSAGRETQYF; CDR3nt: TGTGCCAGCAGTTACTCAGCAGGGCGGGAGACCCAGTACTTC
j_gene: TRBJ1-1; d_gene: -; v_gene: TRBV19; abundance: -; CDR3aa: CASSKTAGTEAFF; CDR3nt: TGTGCCAGTAGTAAGACAGCAGGTACTGAAGCTTTCTTT
j_gene: TRBJ2-3; d_gene: TRBD1; v_gene: TRBV11-2; abundance: -; CDR3aa: CASSSGTGVFTDTQYF; CDR3nt: TGTGCCAGCAGCTCAGGGACAGGGGTCTTCACAGATACGCAGTATTTT
j_gene: TRBJ2-1; d_gene: -; v_gene: TRBV24-1; abundance: -; CDR3aa: CATSDLRGDSYNEQFF; CDR3nt: TGTGCCACCAGTGATTTAAGAGGCGATTCCTACAATGAGCAGTTCTTC
j_gene: TRBJ2-2; d_gene: TRBD2; v_gene: TRBV9; abundance: -; CDR3aa: CASSVGLAGDSNTGELFF; CDR3nt: TGTGCCAGCAGCGTCGGTCTAGCGGGGGACTCTAACACCGGGGAGCTGTTTTTT
j_gene: TRBJ2-1; d_gene: TRBD2; v_gene: TRBV9; abundance: -; CDR3aa: CASSVAGGGYNEQFF; CDR3nt: TGTGCCAGCAGCGTAGCGGGCGGGGGGTACAATGAGCAGTTCTTC
j_gene: TRBJ1-6; d_gene: TRBD1; v_gene: TRBV2; abundance: -; CDR3aa: CASTADRDSPLHF; CDR3nt: TGTGCCAGCACCGCGGACAGGGATTCACCCCTCCACTTT
j_gene: TRBJ2-1; d_gene: TRBD2; v_gene: TRBV10-2; abundance: -; CDR3aa: CASTSGSSYNEQFF; CDR3nt: TGCGCCAGCACTAGCGGGAGCTCCTACAATGAGCAGTTCTTC
j_gene: TRBJ1-4; d_gene: -; v_gene: TRBV15; abundance: -; CDR3aa: CATSRDHLEMEEKLFF; CDR3nt: TGTGCCACCAGCAGAGATCATTTGGAGATGGAGGAAAAACTGTTTTTT
j_gene: TRBJ1-1; d_gene: TRBD1; v_gene: TRBV3-1/TRBV3-2; abundance: many; CDR3aa: CASSQGGQGTNTEAFF; CDR3nt: TGTGCCAGCAGCCAAGGCGGACAGGGAACGAACACTGAAGCTTTCTTT
j_gene: TRBJ1-5; d_gene: TRBD1; v_gene: TRBV2; abundance: -; CDR3aa: CASSDGTGEFQPQHF; CDR3nt: TGTGCCAGCAGCGACGGGACAGGGGAGTTTCAGCCCCAGCATTTT
j_gene: TRBJ1-2; d_gene: -; v_gene: TRBV5-6; abundance: -; CDR3aa: CASSFSPMSLPGGYTF; CDR3nt: TGTGCCAGCAGCTTCTCTCCGATGTCCCTCCCGGGGGGCTACACCTTC
j_gene: TRBJ2-3; d_gene: TRBD1; v_gene: TRBV12-5; abundance: -; CDR3aa: CASGLVRTGTFTDTQYF; CDR3nt: TGTGCTAGTGGTTTGGTAAGGACAGGGACCTTCACTGATACGCAGTATTTT
j_gene: TRBJ1-5; d_gene: -; v_gene: TRBV30; abundance: -; CDR3aa: CAAHPGGDQPQHF; CDR3nt: TGTGCCGCACATCCCGGGGGGGATCAGCCCCAGCATTTT
j_gene: TRBJ1-5; d_gene: -; v_gene: TRBV30; abundance: many; CDR3aa: CAWTPSRANQPQHF; CDR3nt: TGTGCCTGGACCCCGAGCAGGGCAAATCAGCCCCAGCATTTT
j_gene: TRBJ1-2; d_gene: -; v_gene: TRBV19; abundance: -; CDR3aa: CASRGGGYGYTF; CDR3nt: TGTGCCAGTAGAGGAGGAGGCTATGGCTACACCTTC
j_gene: TRBJ2-5; d_gene: TRBD2; v_gene: TRBV10-2; abundance: few; CDR3aa: CASRGLAVQETQYF; CDR3nt: TGCGCCAGCAGAGGACTAGCGGTCCAAGAGACCCAGTACTTC
j_gene: TRBJ1-2; d_gene: -; v_gene: TRBV7-9; abundance: -; CDR3aa: CASSLSGRGDGYTF; CDR3nt: TGTGCCAGCAGCTTATCAGGCAGGGGAGATGGCTACACCTTC
j_gene: TRBJ1-1; d_gene: -; v_gene: TRBV7-8; abundance: -; CDR3aa: CASTPSGGNTEAFF; CDR3nt: TGTGCCAGCACCCCCTCGGGGGGGAACACTGAAGCTTTCTTT
j_gene: TRBJ2-5; d_gene: -; v_gene: TRBV27; abundance: -; CDR3aa: CASRAGTLYQETQYF; CDR3nt: TGTGCCAGCAGGGCAGGGACTTTGTACCAAGAGACCCAGTACTTC
j_gene: TRBJ2-7; d_gene: -; v_gene: TRBV10-1; abundance: -; CDR3aa: CASSEMGASVQYF; CDR3nt: TGCGCCAGCAGTGAAATGGGGGCTTCGGTGCAGTACTTC
j_gene: TRBJ1-2; d_gene: -; v_gene: TRBV6-5; abundance: once; CDR3aa: CASSYLGEGYTF; CDR3nt: TGTGCCAGCAGTTACCTTGGGGAGGGTTACACCTTC
j_gene: TRBJ1-3; d_gene: TRBD1; v_gene: TRBV5-1; abundance: once; CDR3aa: CASSLAAQGSSGNTIYF; CDR3nt: TGCGCCAGCAGCTTGGCCGCACAGGGGAGCTCTGGAAACACCATATATTTT
j_gene: TRBJ2-1; d_gene: TRBD2; v_gene: TRBV18; abundance: -; CDR3aa: CASSPSLAGGYNEQFF; CDR3nt: TGTGCCAGCTCACCTTCTCTAGCGGGAGGTTACAATGAGCAGTTCTTC
j_gene: TRBJ1-1; d_gene: TRBD1; v_gene: TRBV27; abundance: -; CDR3aa: CASSPSGTGRTEAFF; CDR3nt: TGTGCCAGCAGTCCGTCAGGGACAGGGAGGACTGAAGCTTTCTTT